Below, 11 T cell receptor beta chains from the same sample are listed, as sequenced in a study of T cells in localized non-small cell lung cancer (TCRdb year 2020). The protocol used for the library was the immunoSEQ multiplex PCR assay. Entries here come from immuneACCESS through TCRdb and include only in-frame sequences with V and J called. Some clones fail to appear in such tables; in the studies checked, an unresolved V gene covers under half of the shortfall, and the cause of the remainder is unknown. This sample comprises some 50,000 clones, approximately 88% of them detected only once. The ten largest clonotypes hold roughly a sixth of the sample. Source: peripheral blood mononuclear cells, taken before any cancer treatment. The receptors come from a man between 35 and 75 years old with stage III lung adenocarcinoma.

CDR3 bases: TGTGCCAGCGAAATGGACCTCTCTGGGGCCAACGTCCTGACTTTC. This encodes CASEMDLSGANVLTF. The rearrangement joins TRBV9 to TRBJ2-6; D unclear. Trimming took 7 bases from V and 0 from J, leaving 11 bases between them. CDR3 size: 15 residues. Looked up from germline, CDR1 is SGDLS and CDR2 is YYNGEE. Full variable domain (outside the CDR3, taken from reference TRBV9 and TRBJ2-6): DSGVTQTPKHLITATGQRVTLRCSPRSGDLSVYWYQQSLDQGLQFLIQYYNGEERAKGNILERFSAQQFPDLHSELNLSSLELGDSALYFCASEMDLSGANVLTFGAGSRLTVL.

V and J are TRBV5-1 and TRBJ2-1; 9 nucleotides agree with TRBD2. This CDR3 has 14 amino acids. The V and J ends lost 5 bases and 15 bases, in that order; junction bases with no gene match: 15. CDR1 SGHRS and CDR2 YFSETQ come from the germline V gene. This chain's CDR3 is CASSPGGIAGVRFF. DNA of the CDR3: TGCGCCAGCAGTCCTGGGGGGATAGCGGGAGTAAGGTTCTTC.

This clone was seen only once. CDR3 nucleotides: TGTGCCACCAGCAGAGATGTCGGGACAGGGTCCGAGCAGTACTTC. Translation gives CATSRDVGTGSEQYF. The chain has TRBV15 and TRBJ2-7, with 9 nucleotides matching TRBD1. V lost 0 bases, J lost 6 bases, and 6 bases stayed unmatched. CDR3 length: 15 amino acids. Germline CDR1 LNHNV, CDR2 YYDKDF (reference sequence).

This clone was detected once. This sequence joins TRBV10-2 and TRBJ2-3; TRBD2 is a possible D gene (7 bases). With 9 bases removed from V and 4 bases from J, the gap between germline ends came to 20 bases. The germline V gene has CDR1 WSHSY and CDR2 SAAADI. CDR3 size: 15 residues. Here the CDR3 DNA reads TGCGCCAGTTGGGAGGGACAACTTCGAGCAGATACGCAGTATTTT. Protein sequence: CASWEGQLRADTQYF.

This rearrangement joins TRBV28 to TRBJ2-7, with D maybe TRBD1 (5 bases). The CDR3 is 14 amino acids. The V end was cut by 5 bases, the J end by 0 bases, with 11 bases between. Germline values: CDR1 MDHEN, CDR2 SYDVKM. The DNA for the CDR3 is TGTGCCAGCAGTCTCCCACAGGTCTCCTACGAGCAGTACTTC. Its protein is CASSLPQVSYEQYF.

V and J are TRBV13 and TRBJ2-1, with 7 nucleotides matching TRBD2. The CDR3 is 16 residues long. V shed 6 bases, J shed 0 bases, and the junction held 8 bases outside the gene matches. Germline loops: CDR1 PRHDT, CDR2 FYEKMQ (reference sequence). CDR3 DNA: TGTGCCAGCAGTCCTAAGCGGGGAGGCTCCTACAATGAGCAGTTCTTC. Its protein product is CASSPKRGGSYNEQFF.

The chain joins TRBV9 to TRBJ1-2, with 8 bases that match TRBD1. The CDR3 covers 13 residues. V shed 2 bases and J 8 bases; nucleotides not matched to a gene: 5. CDR1 and CDR2 (germline): SGDLS, YYNGEE. The CDR3 DNA is TGTGCCAGCAGCGTCCAGGGGGCTGAAGGCTACACCTTC. This sequence encodes CASSVQGAEGYTF.

The chain carries TRBV19 and TRBJ1-3; 7 bases line up with TRBD1. V gave up 6 bases and J gave up 4 bases; unmatched junction bases: 3. This CDR3 is 13 amino acids long. Looked up from germline, CDR1 is LNHDA and CDR2 is SQIVND (reference sequence). In DNA form, the CDR3 reads TGTGCCAGTAGCGTACAGGGGGGAAACACCATATATTTT. This codes for CASSVQGGNTIYF. Full variable domain (missing parts from reference TRBV19 and TRBJ1-3): DGGITQSPKYLFRKEGQNVTLSCEQNLNHDAMYWYRQDPGQGLRLIYYSQIVNDFQKGDIAEGYSVSREKKESFPLTVTSAQKNPTAFYLCASSVQGGNTIYFGEGSWLTVV.

The V and J genes are TRBV5-4 and TRBJ2-2, with no clear D. The V gene's germline CDR1 is SGHNT and CDR2 YYREEE (reference sequence). The CDR3 extends over 12 amino acids. With 4 bases removed from V and 3 bases from J, the gap between germline ends came to 4 bases. CDR3 nucleotides: TGTGCCAGCAGCCTCGACACCGGGGAGCTGTTTTTT. This gives the protein CASSLDTGELFF.

V gene TRBV29-1 combines with J gene TRBJ2-1; D may be TRBD1 (6 bases). Germline CDR1 SQVTM, CDR2 ANQGSEA. V was clipped by 4 bases and J by 6 bases, with 16 bases between them. The length of the CDR3 is 14 residues. The CDR3 DNA reads as TGCAGCGTTGTAACAGGGCTGAGGGGCAATGAGCAGTTCTTC. The encoded protein is CSVVTGLRGNEQFF.

This rearrangement joins TRBV4-2 to TRBJ1-1; D unclear. Trimming took 3 bases from V and 4 from J, leaving 9 bases between them. The CDR3 consists of 13 residues. Germline V gives CDR1 LGHNA, CDR2 YNFKEQ. This CDR3 is CASSQGLATEAFF. CDR3 sequence (DNA): TGTGCCAGCAGCCAGGGGTTAGCCACTGAAGCTTTCTTT.